These 28 T cell receptor beta chains share one sample of origin, sequenced in a study of shared clonotypes between healthy human individuals. The data were produced by immunoSEQ multiplex PCR, yet TCRdb's version contains in-frame clones alone and is incomplete. Among roughly 1,500,000 clones listed, roughly 98.5% were seen once. The sequenced sample was naive CD4+ T cells sorted from blood. Described subset: CD45RA+ positively selected. These receptors all come from a man between 25 and 39 years old in good health.

The chain recombines TRBV7-2 with TRBJ2-7, with 9 positions matching TRBD1. Per the germline V gene, CDR1 is SGHTA and CDR2 is FQGNSA. The junction had 16 bases not matched to a gene; V was cut back by 5 bases and J by 2 bases. The CDR3 consists of 18 residues. Written as DNA, the CDR3 is TGTGCCAGCAGCCGGGGGACAGGGATTTTGCTAGGCGCCTACGAGCAGTACTTC. Translated, it gives CASSRGTGILLGAYEQYF.

The chain uses TRBV29-1 and TRBJ2-3; 13 bases line up with TRBD2. The CDR3 runs 18 residues. The V gene's germline CDR1 is SQVTM and CDR2 ANQGSEA. J was trimmed by 3 bases and V by 4 bases; bases with no gene match: 13. CDR3: CSVGTSGRKLFLTDTQYF. The CDR3 nucleotides read TGCAGCGTTGGGACTAGCGGGAGAAAATTGTTCTTAACAGATACGCAGTATTTT.

The gene calls are TRBV11-2 and TRBJ2-1, with a possible D match to TRBD1 (6 bases). V was pared by 3 bases and J by 4 bases, with 13 bases between. This CDR3 is 15 amino acids long. Germline V lookup: CDR1 SGHAT, CDR2 FQNNGV. CDR3 sequence: CASSFSTGAYNEQFF. CDR3 sequence (DNA): TGTGCCAGCAGCTTCTCGACAGGAGCTTACAATGAGCAGTTCTTC.

This chain joins TRBV19 and TRBJ1-3; 7 bases agree with TRBD1. Germline lookup yields CDR1 LNHDA and CDR2 SQIVND (reference sequence). After removal of 8 bases from V and 1 base from J, the junction contained 5 bases not matched to a gene. CDR3 length equals 14 residues. CDR3 loop: CASRTGASGNTIYF. CDR3 in DNA: TGTGCCAGTCGGACAGGAGCTTCTGGAAACACCATATATTTT.

This sequence joins TRBV10-3 and TRBJ2-2; D may be TRBD1 or TRBD2 (5 bases each). V dropped 6 bases and J dropped 6 bases, with 23 bases sitting between them. Germline-derived CDR1 and CDR2 are ENHRY and SYGVKD. This CDR3 has 17 amino acids. The CDR3 DNA is TGTGCCATCAGGGGATCCGGGGCAGGGAGCCCGGCCGGGGAGCTGTTTTTT. Translation gives CAIRGSGAGSPAGELFF.

J is TRBJ2-4 and V is TRBV5-4, with a possible D match to TRBD2 (7 bases). Germline CDR1 SGHNT, CDR2 YYREEE (reference sequence). Trimming cost V 2 bases and J 0 bases, with 12 bases left between them. There are 16 residues in the CDR3. The CDR3 protein is CASSLGGDIAKNIQYF. CDR3 DNA: TGTGCCAGCAGCTTAGGGGGGGACATAGCCAAAAACATTCAGTACTTC. Complete variable domain (other parts from reference TRBV5-4 and TRBJ2-4): ETGVTQSPTHLIKTRGQQVTLRCSSQSGHNTVSWYQQALGQGPQFIFQYYREEENGRGNFPPRFSGLQFPNYSSELNVNALELDDSALYLCASSLGGDIAKNIQYFGAGTRLSVL.

DNA of the CDR3: TGTGCCAGCAGCTTGGGAGCAGGGGCCGGGGCCAACGTCCTGACTTTC. This gives the protein CASSLGAGAGANVLTF. This chain connects TRBV5-4 to TRBJ2-6, with D tentatively TRBD1 (6 bases). This CDR3 has 16 residues. V dropped 0 bases and J dropped 4 bases, with 11 bases sitting between them. Germline V gene data show CDR1 as SGHNT and CDR2 as YYREEE (reference sequence).

The chain couples TRBV29-1 to TRBJ2-5, with D perhaps assigned TRBD1 or TRBD2 (5 bases each). V was pared by 2 bases and J by 5 bases, with 21 bases between. This CDR3 spans 16 amino acids. CDR1 and CDR2 from the germline V gene are SQVTM and ANQGSEA. The CDR3 here is CSVEKTGTQLRETQYF. CDR3 coding DNA: TGCAGCGTTGAAAAGACCGGGACCCAGCTTCGGGAGACCCAGTACTTC.

Written as DNA, the CDR3 is TGTGCCAGCAGCTCCTACCCGGGACAGGGAGCAACCTACGAGCAGTACTTC. This encodes CASSSYPGQGATYEQYF. This sequence joins TRBV7-9 and TRBJ2-7; 9 nucleotides agree with TRBD1. CDR1 is SEHNR and CDR2 is FQNEAQ in the germline V gene (reference sequence). This CDR3 comprises 17 residues. The ends lost 4 bases at V and 2 bases at J; junction bases unmatched: 12.

The V gene is TRBV5-1, the J gene TRBJ1-4; D is undetermined. The CDR3 runs to 18 residues. The ends were cut back, 0 bases at V and 6 bases at J, with 21 bases in the middle. Germline V gives CDR1 SGHRS, CDR2 YFSETQ. The DNA of the CDR3 is TGCGCCAGCAGCTTGGGTCTGTTATCTTCCCGGGGAGATGAAAAACTGTTTTTT. It translates to CASSLGLLSSRGDEKLFF.

The rearrangement uses TRBV2 and TRBJ1-5; 11 positions agree with TRBD1. The CDR3 sequence is 15 residues long. Trimming at V came to 5 bases and at J to 5 bases, leaving 5 bases not matched to a gene. The germline V gene has CDR1 SNHLY and CDR2 FYNNEI. CDR3 loop: CASSKDRGHDQPQHF. CDR3 coding DNA: TGTGCCAGCAGTAAGGACAGGGGGCACGATCAGCCCCAGCATTTT.

The chain uses TRBV14 and TRBJ1-4; 9 nucleotides align to TRBD1. Germline V gene data show CDR1 as SGHDN and CDR2 as FVKESK. The J segment lost 8 bases and the V segment lost 2 bases, leaving 15 bases of the junction unmatched. The CDR3 is made up of 18 amino acids. CDR3 residues: CASSQKDWGTGRNEKLFF. CDR3 coding DNA: TGTGCCAGCAGCCAAAAAGATTGGGGGACAGGGAGAAACGAAAAACTGTTTTTT.

This clone was observed a single time. Other DNA sequences in the sample encode the same CDR3. The chain has TRBV18 and TRBJ2-3; D uncertain. V was pared by 6 bases and J by 4 bases, with 11 bases between. The CDR3 loop spans 13 amino acids. Germline V lookup: CDR1 KGHSH, CDR2 LQKENI. The CDR3 DNA reads TGTGCCAGCTCCCCCGTGGCGGCAGATACGCAGTATTTT. This encodes CASSPVAADTQYF.

The chain has TRBV30 and TRBJ1-2; a weak D match, TRBD1 (5 bases). V lost 1 base and J lost 2, with 8 bases in between. This CDR3 is built from 13 residues. CDR1 is GTSNPN, CDR2 SVGIG, per germline (reference sequence). The CDR3 region is CAWSEGRNYGYTF. CDR3 in DNA: TGTGCCTGGAGTGAGGGACGGAACTATGGCTACACCTTC.

V gene TRBV18 combines with J gene TRBJ2-7, with D possibly called TRBD1 or TRBD2 (6 bases each). Per germline, CDR1 KGHSH and CDR2 LQKENI. CDR3 length: 15 residues. V lost 4 bases and J lost 7, with 20 bases in between. DNA for the CDR3: TGTGCCAGCTCACTTCGACAGGAGGGGTACGTAGAGCAGTACTTC. Translating it yields CASSLRQEGYVEQYF.

The chain joins TRBV7-2 to TRBJ2-7; 9 bases match TRBD2. Germline-derived CDR1 and CDR2 are SGHTA and FQGNSA. The CDR3 covers 15 residues. J gave up 3 bases and V 0 bases, and 3 bases lay outside the gene matches. CDR3 region: CASSLASGSIYEQYF. In DNA, the CDR3 is TGTGCCAGCAGCTTAGCTAGCGGGAGTATCTACGAGCAGTACTTC.

The J gene is TRBJ2-1, the V gene TRBV5-4; no clear D gene. Trimming took off 0 bases at V and 6 bases at J, with 10 bases between the two ends. There are 14 residues in the CDR3. CDR1 is SGHNT, CDR2 YYREEE, per germline (reference sequence). CDR3 in DNA: TGTGCCAGCAGCTTGGAGCTACTAAGCAATGAGCAGTTCTTC. Its translation: CASSLELLSNEQFF.

The rearrangement links TRBV29-1 to TRBJ2-1; perhaps TRBD1 as D (6 bases). Trimming removed 5 bases from V and 12 bases from J, with 14 bases in between. The CDR3 totals 11 residues. Germline V gene sequence: CDR1 SQVTM, CDR2 ANQGSEA. The CDR3 loop is CSVSTGIGQFF. The DNA of the CDR3 is TGCAGCGTTTCCACAGGGATCGGGCAGTTCTTC.

CDR3 nucleotide sequence: TGTGCCAGCAGCTTCCGGGACTATTACAATGAGCAGTTCTTC. It yields the protein CASSFRDYYNEQFF. V usage is TRBV5-6 and J usage is TRBJ2-1; TRBD2 agrees at 7 bases. CDR3 length equals 14 residues. Germline values: CDR1 SGHDT, CDR2 YYEEEE. After removal of 2 bases from V and 4 bases from J, the junction contained 3 bases not matched to a gene. Supplemented by reference TRBV5-6 and TRBJ2-1, the full variable domain reads DAGVTQSPTHLIKTRGQQVTLRCSPKSGHDTVSWYQQALGQGPQFIFQYYEEEERQRGNFPDRFSGHQFPNYSSELNVNALLLGDSALYLCASSFRDYYNEQFFGPGTRLTVL.

The rearrangement links TRBV2 to TRBJ1-2; weak D call: TRBD1 (5 bases). The CDR3 is 14 residues long. CDR1 and CDR2 from the germline V gene are SNHLY and FYNNEI. Trimming removed 6 bases at V and 0 bases at J, with 11 bases between. CDR3 amino acids: CASRKQDTNYGYTF. CDR3 nucleotide sequence: TGTGCCAGCAGGAAACAGGATACTAACTATGGCTACACCTTC.

V gene TRBV19 combines with J gene TRBJ1-5; D is perhaps TRBD1 (5 bases). The CDR3 has 14 residues. V lost 3 bases to trimming and J lost 4 bases, with 10 bases between them. Germline CDR1 and CDR2: LNHDA and SQIVND (reference sequence). The CDR3 reads CASSIFAGNQPQHF. The CDR3 DNA reads as TGTGCCAGTAGTATCTTTGCAGGGAATCAGCCCCAGCATTTT.

The chain couples TRBV28 to TRBJ2-3; 12 nucleotides match TRBD2. The CDR3 has 16 amino acids. The ends lost 6 bases at V and 4 bases at J; junction bases unmatched: 8. Germline values: CDR1 MDHEN, CDR2 SYDVKM. The CDR3 nucleotides are TGTGCCAGCAGCCTTAAGTCTAGCGGGAGGGCAGATACGCAGTATTTT. This gives the protein CASSLKSSGRADTQYF.

The CDR3 loop reads CASSVGAHPYNEQFF. CDR3 DNA: TGTGCCAGCAGCGTAGGGGCGCACCCCTACAATGAGCAGTTCTTC. The chain links TRBV9 to TRBJ2-1; D unclear. V was clipped by 0 bases and J by 2 bases, with 9 bases between them. CDR1 is SGDLS and CDR2 is YYNGEE in the germline V gene. The CDR3 runs 15 residues.

The chain carries TRBV4-1 and TRBJ2-2; possibly TRBD2 for D (6 bases). Germline-derived CDR1 and CDR2 are MGHRA and YSYEKL. Trimming left V 0 bases short and J 4 bases short, with 12 bases between. The length of the CDR3 is 16 residues. The CDR3 region has the DNA TGCGCCAGCAGCCAAGAAGGTGGAGGGGCCACCGGGGAGCTGTTTTTT. Protein sequence: CASSQEGGGATGELFF.

This clone was counted a few times. This chain joins TRBV7-2 and TRBJ2-7; D unresolved. CDR1 is SGHTA and CDR2 is FQGNSA in the germline V gene. With 1 base removed from V and 2 bases from J, the gap between germline ends came to 21 bases. CDR3 size: 18 residues. This chain's CDR3 is CASSLVGPNPQRPYEQYF. CDR3 in DNA: TGTGCCAGCAGCTTAGTAGGTCCCAATCCCCAAAGACCCTACGAGCAGTACTTC.

The chain couples TRBV18 to TRBJ2-2; 9 bases agree with TRBD2. Germline CDR1 KGHSH, CDR2 LQKENI. V was pared by 4 bases and J by 3 bases, with 9 bases of the junction left unmatched. The CDR3 has 17 residues. CDR3 protein: CASSLKAAGGDTGELFF. CDR3 nucleotides: TGTGCCAGCTCACTAAAAGCAGCGGGAGGTGACACCGGGGAGCTGTTTTTT.

The genes are TRBV5-1 and TRBJ1-2; D is perhaps TRBD1 (5 bases). Germline assignment: CDR1 SGHRS and CDR2 YFSETQ. The CDR3 is made up of 13 amino acids. The V end lost 2 bases, the J end lost 2 bases, and 7 bases lay between the germline ends. The DNA of the CDR3 is TGCGCCAGCAGCTTTGGGGCAAACTATGGCTACACCTTC. It codes for CASSFGANYGYTF.

The table lists this clone with a count of one. In nucleotides, the CDR3 is TGTGCCAGCAGCCGGGTGGGCTATGGCTACACCTTC. It encodes CASSRVGYGYTF. The chain recombines TRBV5-6 with TRBJ1-2; D uncertain. From germline, CDR1 is SGHDT and CDR2 YYEEEE. This CDR3 has 12 residues. Trimming pared 4 bases from V and 4 bases from J, leaving 8 bases between.